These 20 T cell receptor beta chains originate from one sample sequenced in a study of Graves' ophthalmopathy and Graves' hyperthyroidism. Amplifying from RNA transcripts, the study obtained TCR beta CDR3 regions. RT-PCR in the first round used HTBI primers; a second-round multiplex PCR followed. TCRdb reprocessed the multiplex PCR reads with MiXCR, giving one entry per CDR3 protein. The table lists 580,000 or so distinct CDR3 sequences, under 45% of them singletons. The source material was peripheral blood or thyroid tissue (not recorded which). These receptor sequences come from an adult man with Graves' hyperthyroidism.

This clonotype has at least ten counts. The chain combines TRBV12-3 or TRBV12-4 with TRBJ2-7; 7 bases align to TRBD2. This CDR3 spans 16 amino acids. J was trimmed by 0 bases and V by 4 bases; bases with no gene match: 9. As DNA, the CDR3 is TGTGCCAGCAGTTACATAGGACTAGGAGCCTCCTACGAGCAGTACTTC. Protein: CASSYIGLGASYEQYF.

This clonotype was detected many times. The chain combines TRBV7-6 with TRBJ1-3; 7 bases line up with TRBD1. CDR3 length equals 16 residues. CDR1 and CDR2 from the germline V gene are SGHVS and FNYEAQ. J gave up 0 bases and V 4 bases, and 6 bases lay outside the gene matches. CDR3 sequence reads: CASSSYRDSSGNTIYF. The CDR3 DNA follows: TGTGCCAGCAGCTCCTACCGGGACAGCTCTGGAAACACCATATATTTT. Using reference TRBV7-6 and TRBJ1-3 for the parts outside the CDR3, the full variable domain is GAGVSQSPRYKVTKRGQDVALRCDPISGHVSLYWYRQALGQGPEFLTYFNYEAQQDKSGLPNDRFSAERPEGSISTLTIQRTEQRDSAMYRCASSSYRDSSGNTIYFGEGSWLTVV.

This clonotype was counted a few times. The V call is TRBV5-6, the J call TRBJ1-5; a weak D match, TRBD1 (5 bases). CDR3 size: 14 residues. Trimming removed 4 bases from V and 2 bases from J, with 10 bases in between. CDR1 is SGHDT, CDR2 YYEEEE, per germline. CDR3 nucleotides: TGTGCCAGCAGCCTCAGGGCCCGCAATCAGCCCCAGCATTTT. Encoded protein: CASSLRARNQPQHF.

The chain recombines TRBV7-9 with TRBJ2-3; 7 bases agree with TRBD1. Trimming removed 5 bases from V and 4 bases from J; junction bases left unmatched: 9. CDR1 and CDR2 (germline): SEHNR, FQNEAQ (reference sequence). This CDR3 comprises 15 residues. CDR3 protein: CASSPPEGAADTQYF. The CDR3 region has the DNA TGTGCCAGCAGCCCACCCGAGGGGGCCGCAGATACGCAGTATTTT.

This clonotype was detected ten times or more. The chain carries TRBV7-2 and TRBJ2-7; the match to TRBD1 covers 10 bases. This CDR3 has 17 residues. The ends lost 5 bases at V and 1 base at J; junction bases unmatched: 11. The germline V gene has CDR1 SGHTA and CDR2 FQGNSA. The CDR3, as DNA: TGTGCCAGCAGCACCTCCCGGGGACAGGGGCTTTCCTACGAGCAGTACTTC. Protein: CASSTSRGQGLSYEQYF. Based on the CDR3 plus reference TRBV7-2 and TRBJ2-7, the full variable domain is GAGVSQSPSNKVTEKGKDVELRCDPISGHTALYWYRQSLGQGLEFLIYFQGNSAPDKSGLPSDRFSAERTGGSVSTLTIQRTQQEDSAVYLCASSTSRGQGLSYEQYFGPGTRLTVT.

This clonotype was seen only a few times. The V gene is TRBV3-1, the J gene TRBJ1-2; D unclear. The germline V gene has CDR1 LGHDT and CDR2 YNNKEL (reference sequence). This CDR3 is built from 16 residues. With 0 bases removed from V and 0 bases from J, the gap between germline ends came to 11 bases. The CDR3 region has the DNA TGTGCCAGCAGCCAAGATGCCAGAATTACTAACTATGGCTACACCTTC. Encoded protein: CASSQDARITNYGYTF.

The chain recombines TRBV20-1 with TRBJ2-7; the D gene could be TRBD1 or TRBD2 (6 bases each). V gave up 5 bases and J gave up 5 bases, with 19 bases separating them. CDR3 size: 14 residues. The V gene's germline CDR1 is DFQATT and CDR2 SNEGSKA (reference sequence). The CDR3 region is CSAPEAGEAHEQYF. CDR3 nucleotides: TGCAGTGCTCCCGAAGCAGGGGAGGCCCACGAGCAGTACTTC.

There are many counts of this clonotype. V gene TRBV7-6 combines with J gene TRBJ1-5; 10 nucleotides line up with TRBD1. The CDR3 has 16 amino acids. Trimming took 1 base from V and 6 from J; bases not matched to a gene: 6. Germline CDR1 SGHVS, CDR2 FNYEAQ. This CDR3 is CASSLEARDRGQPQHF. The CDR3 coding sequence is TGTGCCAGCAGCTTAGAGGCCCGGGACAGGGGTCAGCCCCAGCATTTT. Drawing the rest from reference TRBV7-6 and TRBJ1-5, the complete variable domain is GAGVSQSPRYKVTKRGQDVALRCDPISGHVSLYWYRQALGQGPEFLTYFNYEAQQDKSGLPNDRFSAERPEGSISTLTIQRTEQRDSAMYRCASSLEARDRGQPQHFGDGTRLSIL.

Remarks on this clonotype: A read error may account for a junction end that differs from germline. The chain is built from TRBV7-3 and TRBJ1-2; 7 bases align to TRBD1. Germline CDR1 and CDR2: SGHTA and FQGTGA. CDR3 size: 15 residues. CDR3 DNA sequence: TGCGCCAGCAGCTTGGACGTTAGCGGGACAGAGCTCTACACCTTC. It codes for CASSLDVSGTELYTF.

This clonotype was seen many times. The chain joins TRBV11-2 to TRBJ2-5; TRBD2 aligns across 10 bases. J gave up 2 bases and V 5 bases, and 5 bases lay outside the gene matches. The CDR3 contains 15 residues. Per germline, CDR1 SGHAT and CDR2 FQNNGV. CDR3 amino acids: CASSPSGGAQETQYF. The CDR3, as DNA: TGTGCCAGCAGCCCGAGCGGGGGGGCACAAGAGACCCAGTACTTC.

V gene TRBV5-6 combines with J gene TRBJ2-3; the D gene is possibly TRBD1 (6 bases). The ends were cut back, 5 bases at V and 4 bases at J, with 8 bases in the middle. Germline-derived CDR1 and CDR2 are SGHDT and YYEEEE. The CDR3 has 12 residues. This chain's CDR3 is CASRSGADTQYF. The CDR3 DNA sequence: TGTGCCAGCAGGTCAGGGGCAGATACGCAGTATTTT.

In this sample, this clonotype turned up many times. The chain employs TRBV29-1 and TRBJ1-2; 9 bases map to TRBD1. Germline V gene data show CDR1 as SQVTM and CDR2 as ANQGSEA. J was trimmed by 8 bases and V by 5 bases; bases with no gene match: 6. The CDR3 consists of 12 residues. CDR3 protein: CSVRTGEGGYTF. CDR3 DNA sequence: TGCAGCGTTAGGACAGGGGAGGGAGGCTACACCTTC.

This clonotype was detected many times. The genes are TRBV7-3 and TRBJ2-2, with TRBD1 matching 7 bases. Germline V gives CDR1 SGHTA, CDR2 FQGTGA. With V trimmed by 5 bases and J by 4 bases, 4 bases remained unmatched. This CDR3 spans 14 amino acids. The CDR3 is CASSQGQRTGELFF. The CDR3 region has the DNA TGTGCCAGCAGCCAGGGACAGCGCACCGGGGAGCTGTTTTTT.

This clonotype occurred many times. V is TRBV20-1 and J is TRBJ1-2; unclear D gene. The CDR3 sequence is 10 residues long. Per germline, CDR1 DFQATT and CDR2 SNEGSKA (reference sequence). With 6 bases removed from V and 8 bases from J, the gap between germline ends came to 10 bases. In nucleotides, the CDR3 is TGCAGTGCAAGCATGGGGGGCTACACCTTC. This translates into CSASMGGYTF.

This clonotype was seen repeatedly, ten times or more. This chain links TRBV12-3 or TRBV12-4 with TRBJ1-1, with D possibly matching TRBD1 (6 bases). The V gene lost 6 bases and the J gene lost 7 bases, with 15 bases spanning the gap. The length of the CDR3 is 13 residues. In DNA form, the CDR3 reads TGTGCCAGCAGCCCGACAGGTTTGGGTGAAGCTTTCTTT. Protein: CASSPTGLGEAFF.

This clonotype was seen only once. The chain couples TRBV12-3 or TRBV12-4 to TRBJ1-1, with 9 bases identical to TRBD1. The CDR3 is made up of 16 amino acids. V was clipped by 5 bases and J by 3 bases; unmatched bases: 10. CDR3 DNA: TGTGCCAGCAGTGAGCCGCCCGGACAGGGGTACACTGAAGCTTTCTTT. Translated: CASSEPPGQGYTEAFF.

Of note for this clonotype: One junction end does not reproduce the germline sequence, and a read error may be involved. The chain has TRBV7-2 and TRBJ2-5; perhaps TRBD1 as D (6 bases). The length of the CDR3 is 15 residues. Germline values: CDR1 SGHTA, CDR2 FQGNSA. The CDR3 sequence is CASSRIRGGQEAQYF. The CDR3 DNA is TGTGCCAGCAGCCGCATCAGGGGTGGCCAAGAGGCCCAGTACTTC.

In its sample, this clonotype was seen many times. CDR3 sequence: CASSAGAQRGTQETQYF. The CDR3 DNA is TGTGCCAGCAGCGCGGGGGCGCAGCGGGGGACCCAAGAGACCCAGTACTTC. The chain links TRBV7-6 to TRBJ2-5; the match to TRBD2 covers 8 bases. V shed 5 bases and J 1 base; nucleotides not matched to a gene: 12. Germline lookup yields CDR1 SGHVS and CDR2 FNYEAQ. The CDR3 totals 17 residues.

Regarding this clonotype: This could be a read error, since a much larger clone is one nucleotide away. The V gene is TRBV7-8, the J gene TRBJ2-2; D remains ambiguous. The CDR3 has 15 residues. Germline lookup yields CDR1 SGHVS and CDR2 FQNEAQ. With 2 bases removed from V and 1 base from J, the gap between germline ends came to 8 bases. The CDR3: CASSLTDGNTGELFF. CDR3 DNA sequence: TGTGCCAGCAGCTTAACCGATGGGAACACCGGGGAGCTGTTTTTT.

CDR3 region: CARYPRTGVSYGYTF. The CDR3 DNA follows: TGTGCTAGGTATCCAAGGACAGGAGTTAGCTATGGCTACACCTTC. This chain uses TRBV2 with TRBJ1-2; 7 bases are a match to TRBD1. This CDR3 is built from 15 residues. The V gene's germline CDR1 is SNHLY and CDR2 FYNNEI.